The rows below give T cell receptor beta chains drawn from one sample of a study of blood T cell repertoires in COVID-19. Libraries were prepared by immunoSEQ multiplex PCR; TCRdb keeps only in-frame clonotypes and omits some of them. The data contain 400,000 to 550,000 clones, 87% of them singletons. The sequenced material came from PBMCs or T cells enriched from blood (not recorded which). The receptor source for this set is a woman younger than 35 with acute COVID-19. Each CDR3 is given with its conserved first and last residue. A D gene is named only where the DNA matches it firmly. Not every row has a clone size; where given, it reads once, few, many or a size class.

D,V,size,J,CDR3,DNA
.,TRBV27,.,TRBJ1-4,CASSLSGRRGGEKLFF,TGTGCCAGCAGTTTATCGGGTCGGAGGGGTGGGGAAAAACTGTTTTTT
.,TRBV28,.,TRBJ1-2,CASSWGQAYGYTF,TGTGCCAGCAGTTGGGGGCAAGCCTATGGCTACACCTTC
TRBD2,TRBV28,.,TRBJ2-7,CASSLGVLAGTTYEQYF,TGTGCCAGCAGTTTAGGGGTCCTAGCGGGGACTACCTACGAGCAGTACTTC
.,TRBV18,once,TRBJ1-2,CASSPEGPNYGYTF,TGTGCCAGCTCACCAGAGGGTCCTAACTATGGCTACACCTTC
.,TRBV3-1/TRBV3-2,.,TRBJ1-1,CASSHQVTSLTEAFF,TGTGCCAGCAGCCATCAGGTAACCTCGCTCACTGAAGCTTTCTTT
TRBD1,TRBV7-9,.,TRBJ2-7,CASSPDRVHEQYF,TGTGCCAGCAGCCCGGACAGGGTACACGAGCAGTACTTC
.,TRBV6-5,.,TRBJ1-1,CASFFDDQGTEAFF,TGTGCCAGCTTTTTCGACGACCAGGGGACTGAAGCTTTCTTT
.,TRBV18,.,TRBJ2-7,CASSQGSGYEQYF,TGTGCCAGCTCACAGGGGAGCGGGTACGAGCAGTACTTC
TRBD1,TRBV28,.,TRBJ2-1,CASSPPGGYEQFF,TGTGCCAGCAGTCCCCCAGGGGGCTATGAGCAGTTCTTC
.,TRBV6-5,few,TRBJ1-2,CASSLSPEAYGYTF,TGTGCCAGCAGCCTCAGTCCGGAGGCCTATGGCTACACCTTC
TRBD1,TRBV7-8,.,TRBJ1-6,CASSSGQGNSPLHF,TGTGCCAGCAGCTCGGGACAGGGGAACTCACCCCTCCACTTT
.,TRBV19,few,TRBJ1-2,CASSYRTNYGYTF,TGTGCCAGTAGTTACAGAACTAACTATGGCTACACCTTC
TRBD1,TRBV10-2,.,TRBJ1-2,CASTSTRQGGNYGYTF,TGCGCCAGCACCTCGACCCGACAGGGGGGTAACTATGGCTACACCTTC
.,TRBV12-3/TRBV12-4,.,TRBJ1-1,CASIRTGDTEAFF,TGTGCCAGCATCCGAACAGGTGACACTGAAGCTTTCTTT
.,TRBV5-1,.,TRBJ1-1,CASVTDTEAFF,TGCGCCAGCGTAACAGACACTGAAGCTTTCTTT
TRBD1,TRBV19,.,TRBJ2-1,CASSISTGGFYNEQFF,TGTGCCAGTAGTATAAGCACAGGGGGTTTCTATAATGAGCAGTTCTTC
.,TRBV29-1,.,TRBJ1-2,CSAITGVYGYTF,TGCAGCGCCATAACAGGCGTCTATGGCTACACCTTC
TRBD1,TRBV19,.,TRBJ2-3,CASSGDRVTDTQYF,TGTGCCAGTAGTGGGGACAGGGTAACAGATACGCAGTATTTT
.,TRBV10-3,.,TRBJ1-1,CAISDEQVYTEAFF,TGTGCCATCAGTGATGAACAGGTTTACACTGAAGCTTTCTTT
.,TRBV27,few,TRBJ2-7,CASSQIMDPAGQYF,TGTGCCAGCAGCCAGATCATGGACCCGGCGGGACAGTACTTC
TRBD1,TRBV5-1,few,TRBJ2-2,CASRTGINTGELFF,TGCGCCAGCCGGACAGGGATAAACACCGGGGAGCTGTTTTTT
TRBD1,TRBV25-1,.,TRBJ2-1,CASRRTGDNEQFF,TGTGCCAGCAGAAGAACAGGGGACAATGAGCAGTTCTTC
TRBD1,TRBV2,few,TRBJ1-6,CASSETGDNSPLHF,TGTGCCAGCAGTGAAACAGGGGACAATTCACCCCTCCACTTT
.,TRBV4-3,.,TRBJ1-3,CASSHQIRSGNTIYF,TGCGCCAGCAGCCACCAGATCCGCTCTGGAAACACCATATATTTT
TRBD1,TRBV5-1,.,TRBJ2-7,CASSLGQGAIYEQYF,TGCGCCAGCAGCTTGGGCCAGGGGGCGATCTACGAGCAGTACTTC
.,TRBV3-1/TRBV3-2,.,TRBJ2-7,CASSQGDLLASEQYF,TGTGCCAGCAGCCAAGGAGATTTACTAGCCTCCGAGCAGTACTTC
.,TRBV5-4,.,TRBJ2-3,CASSLVGSGITDTQYF,TGTGCCAGCAGCTTGGTCGGGAGTGGGATCACAGATACGCAGTATTTT
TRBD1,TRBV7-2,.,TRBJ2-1,CASSRDRGDEQFF,TGTGCCAGCAGCAGAGACAGGGGAGATGAGCAGTTCTTC
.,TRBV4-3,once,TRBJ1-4,CASSQDPGVGEKLFF,TGCGCCAGCAGCCAAGATCCAGGGGTGGGTGAAAAACTGTTTTTT
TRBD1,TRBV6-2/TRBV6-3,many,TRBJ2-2,CASSQPPGQGNTGELFF,TGTGCCAGCAGCCAACCGCCGGGACAGGGGAACACCGGGGAGCTGTTTTTT
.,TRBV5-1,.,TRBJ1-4,CASSLGGINEKLFF,TGCGCCAGCAGCTTGGGAGGGATTAATGAAAAACTGTTTTTT
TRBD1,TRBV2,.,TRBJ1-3,CASSRGQGGNTIYF,TGTGCCAGCAGCCGAGGACAGGGGGGAAACACCATATATTTT
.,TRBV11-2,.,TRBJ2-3,CASESHPEADTQYF,TGTGCCAGCGAAAGTCACCCGGAGGCAGATACGCAGTATTTT
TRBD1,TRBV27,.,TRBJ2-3,CASRSDRGGDTQYF,TGTGCCAGCAGGAGCGACAGGGGAGGAGATACGCAGTATTTT
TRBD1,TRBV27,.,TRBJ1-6,CASSLFGQANSPLHF,TGTGCCAGCAGTTTATTCGGACAGGCAAATTCACCCCTCCACTTT
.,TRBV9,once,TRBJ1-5,CASSPTGGENQPQHF,TGTGCCAGCAGCCCGACAGGAGGAGAAAATCAGCCCCAGCATTTT
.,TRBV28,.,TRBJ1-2,CASSRTGYGYTF,TGTGCCAGCAGTCGTACAGGTTATGGCTACACCTTC
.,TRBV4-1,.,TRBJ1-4,CASSERTVRNEKLFF,TGCGCCAGCAGCGAGCGGACAGTGCGTAATGAAAAACTGTTTTTT
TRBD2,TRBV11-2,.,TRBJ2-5,CASSLGRQRGFQETQYF,TGTGCCAGCAGCTTAGGCCGCCAGCGGGGGTTTCAAGAGACCCAGTACTTC
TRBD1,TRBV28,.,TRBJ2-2,CASMFRTGSTGELFF,TGTGCCAGCATGTTTCGGACAGGGTCGACCGGGGAGCTGTTTTTT
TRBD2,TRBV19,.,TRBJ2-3,CASSILGILGTSGNSTDTQYF,TGTGCCAGTAGTATATTAGGCATATTAGGGACTAGCGGGAATAGCACAGATACGCAGTATTTT
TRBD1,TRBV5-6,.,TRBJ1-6,CASNLGQANSPLHF,TGTGCCAGCAACTTGGGACAGGCAAATTCACCCCTCCACTTT
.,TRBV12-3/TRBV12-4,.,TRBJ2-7,CASGRRNEQYF,TGTGCCAGCGGGAGAAGAAACGAGCAGTACTTC
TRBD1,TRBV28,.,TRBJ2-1,CASSPGQSLYEQFF,TGTGCCAGCAGTCCGGGACAGAGCCTCTATGAGCAGTTCTTC
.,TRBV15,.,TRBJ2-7,CATSRLEFYEQYF,TGTGCCACCAGCAGACTCGAGTTCTACGAGCAGTACTTC
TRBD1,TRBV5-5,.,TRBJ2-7,CASSLGDRAGFEQYF,TGTGCCAGCAGCTTGGGAGACAGGGCGGGCTTCGAGCAGTACTTC
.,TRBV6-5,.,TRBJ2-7,CASSLGASYEQYF,TGTGCCAGCAGTTTGGGGGCATCCTACGAGCAGTACTTC
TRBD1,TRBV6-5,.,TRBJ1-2,CASSSRDRGLGYTF,TGTGCCAGCAGCTCCCGGGACAGGGGGCTAGGCTACACCTTC
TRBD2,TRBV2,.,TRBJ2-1,CASSPGLAGFDEQFF,TGTGCCAGCAGTCCGGGACTAGCGGGGTTCGATGAGCAGTTCTTC
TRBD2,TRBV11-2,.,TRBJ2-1,CASSLRLAGISSYNEQFF,TGTGCCAGCAGCTTACGTCTAGCGGGTATCAGCTCCTACAATGAGCAGTTCTTC
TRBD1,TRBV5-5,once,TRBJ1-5,CASSDGQGGQPQHF,TGTGCCAGCAGCGACGGACAGGGGGGTCAGCCCCAGCATTTT
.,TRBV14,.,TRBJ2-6,CASSRQGTGANVLTF,TGTGCCAGCAGCCGCCAGGGAACTGGGGCCAACGTCCTGACTTTC
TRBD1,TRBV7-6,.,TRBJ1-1,CASSFGQGTEAFF,TGTGCCAGCAGCTTTGGACAGGGCACTGAAGCTTTCTTT
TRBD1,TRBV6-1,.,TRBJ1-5,CASSAVGTGVDSNQPQHF,TGTGCCAGCAGTGCAGTCGGGACAGGGGTCGATAGCAATCAGCCCCAGCATTTT
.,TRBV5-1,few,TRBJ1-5,CASSSDSSNQPQHF,TGCGCCAGCAGCTCGGACAGCAGCAATCAGCCCCAGCATTTT
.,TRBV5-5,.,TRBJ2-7,CASSLRLADSYEQYF,TGTGCCAGCAGCTTGAGGCTAGCCGACTCCTACGAGCAGTACTTC
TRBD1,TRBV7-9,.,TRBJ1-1,CASSPSQDRGLTEAFF,TGTGCCAGCAGCCCTAGCCAGGACAGGGGACTCACTGAAGCTTTCTTT
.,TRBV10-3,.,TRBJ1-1,CAITGGNTEAFF,TGTGCCATCACCGGGGGGAACACTGAAGCTTTCTTT
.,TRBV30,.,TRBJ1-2,CAWTVQGIQGYTF,TGTGCCTGGACTGTACAGGGAATTCAGGGCTACACCTTC